The 14 T cell receptor beta chains given below trace back to one sample, sequenced in a study of T cell responses to AZD1222 COVID-19 vaccine. Clones were sequenced by immunoSEQ multiplex PCR, and TCRdb holds only the in-frame ones, with some missing. The sample consists of 150,000 or so clones, roughly nine tenths of them appearing once. This sample comprised peripheral blood, obtained on day 0 of MenACWY control vaccination. These receptors came from an adult in good health.

V is TRBV6-1 and J is TRBJ2-1; 10 bases fit TRBD2. Germline V gene sequence: CDR1 MNHNS, CDR2 SASEGT. V lost 2 bases, J lost 0 bases, and 7 bases stayed unmatched. The length of the CDR3 is 18 residues. The CDR3 DNA reads TGTGCCAGCAGTGAACCGGGACTAGCGTTTAGCTCCTACAATGAGCAGTTCTTC. Amino acid sequence: CASSEPGLAFSSYNEQFF.

V usage is TRBV6-2 or TRBV6-3 and J usage is TRBJ2-7, with 11 nucleotides matching TRBD2. Germline CDR1 and CDR2: MNHEY and SVGEGT. This CDR3 is built from 17 residues. Trimming removed 0 bases from V and 8 bases from J; junction bases left unmatched: 12. The CDR3 DNA is TGTGCCAGCAGTTACTCAGGTCTAGCGGGAGGACCTTTCCAGCAGTACTTC. This gives the protein CASSYSGLAGGPFQQYF.

The chain couples TRBV5-4 to TRBJ2-7; a possible D gene is TRBD1 (5 bases). The germline V gene has CDR1 SGHNT and CDR2 YYREEE (reference sequence). Between the trimmed V and J ends, which lost 3 bases and 2 bases, there was a span of 9 bases. The CDR3 is made up of 13 amino acids. The CDR3 loop reads CASSSTETYEQYF. The CDR3 nucleotides read TGTGCCAGCAGCTCGACAGAGACCTACGAGCAGTACTTC.

The genes are TRBV28 and TRBJ2-7, with D maybe TRBD1 (5 bases). Germline values: CDR1 MDHEN, CDR2 SYDVKM. Trimming stripped 2 bases from V and 4 bases from J, with 6 bases between. CDR3 size: 12 residues. As DNA, the CDR3 is TGTGCCAGCAGTTTAACAGGATACGAGCAGTACGTC. Its translation: CASSLTGYEQYV.

The rearrangement links TRBV9 to TRBJ2-2; maybe TRBD1 (6 bases). The CDR3 is made up of 16 amino acids. V dropped 3 bases and J dropped 1 base, with 13 bases sitting between them. Germline CDR1 is SGDLS and CDR2 is YYNGEE. The CDR3 DNA is TGTGCCAGCAGCGGTAGGACAGCAAAGAACACCGGGGAGCTGTTTTTT. This codes for CASSGRTAKNTGELFF. Looking up the rest from reference TRBV9 and TRBJ2-2 gives the full variable domain: DSGVTQTPKHLITATGQRVTLRCSPRSGDLSVYWYQQSLDQGLQFLIQYYNGEERAKGNILERFSAQQFPDLHSELNLSSLELGDSALYFCASSGRTAKNTGELFFGEGSRLTVL.

The chain combines TRBV3-1 (or the pseudogene TRBV3-2) with TRBJ1-6; unclear D gene. The CDR3 runs 15 residues. Germline CDR1 and CDR2: LGHDT and YNNKEL (reference sequence). Trimming left V 4 bases short and J 3 bases short, with 10 bases between. CDR3 in amino acids: CASSPPQNYNSPLHF. In DNA form, the CDR3 reads TGTGCCAGCAGCCCCCCACAGAACTATAATTCACCCCTCCACTTT.

The chain uses TRBV5-1 and TRBJ2-3; 9 positions agree with TRBD1. This CDR3 is built from 16 residues. Trimming removed 4 bases from V and 6 bases from J; junction bases left unmatched: 12. Germline V gene data show CDR1 as SGHRS and CDR2 as YFSETQ. CDR3 in DNA: TGCGCCAGCAGCCCCACGCGGGGACAGGGTCCCGATACGCAGTATTTT. It translates to CASSPTRGQGPDTQYF.

V is TRBV29-1 and J is TRBJ2-1; 9 nucleotides agree with TRBD2. The V segment lost 3 bases and the J segment 9 bases; nucleotides outside the gene matches: 12. Germline CDR1 and CDR2: SQVTM and ANQGSEA. CDR3 length: 15 residues. The CDR3 bases are TGCAGCGTTGAGGACAAGGCGGGGGGGCCGGGTGAGCAGTTCTTC. As protein: CSVEDKAGGPGEQFF.

The chain links TRBV2 to TRBJ2-1; D gene uncertain. This CDR3 region has 14 residues. CDR1 is SNHLY and CDR2 is FYNNEI in the germline V gene. Trimming cost V 3 bases and J 8 bases, with 14 bases left between them. Here the CDR3 DNA reads TGTGCCAGCAGTGACTACGGTGGTGGGGATGAGCAGTTCTTC. This translates into CASSDYGGGDEQFF.

The rearrangement joins TRBV15 to TRBJ1-5; perhaps TRBD1 as D (6 bases). The germline gives CDR1 LNHNV, CDR2 YYDKDF (reference sequence). CDR3 size: 15 residues. V was trimmed by 0 bases and J by 5 bases, leaving 11 bases between them. CDR3 in DNA: TGTGCCACCAGCAGAGAGAACAGGGCGGATCAGCCCCAGCATTTT. The encoded protein is CATSRENRADQPQHF. The full variable domain, rest sourced from reference TRBV15 and TRBJ1-5, is DAMVIQNPRYQVTQFGKPVTLSCSQTLNHNVMYWYQQKSSQAPKLLFHYYDKDFNNEADTPDNFQSRRPNTSFCFLDIRSPGLGDTAMYLCATSRENRADQPQHFGDGTRLSIL.

The chain employs TRBV29-1 and TRBJ2-7; D perhaps matches TRBD2 (6 bases). Trimming left V 4 bases short and J 4 bases short, with 23 bases between. The CDR3 runs 16 residues. The germline gives CDR1 SQVTM, CDR2 ANQGSEA. The CDR3 sequence is CSVGSAGRIGSYEQYF. The CDR3 nucleotides read TGCAGCGTTGGCTCTGCGGGAAGGATCGGTTCTTACGAGCAGTACTTC.

This sequence joins TRBV5-1 and TRBJ2-3; D remains ambiguous. This CDR3 is 13 amino acids long. Germline lookup yields CDR1 SGHRS and CDR2 YFSETQ. The germline V and J ends were trimmed by 1 base and 0 bases, with 3 bases remaining between them. For the CDR3, the DNA is TGCGCCAGCAGCTTGATCAGCACAGATACGCAGTATTTT. Translation: CASSLISTDTQYF.

The J gene is TRBJ1-1, the V gene TRBV5-1, with D maybe TRBD1 (5 bases). The germline CDR1 and CDR2 sequences are SGHRS and YFSETQ. V lost 1 base and J lost 6, with 13 bases in between. This CDR3 has 14 residues. CDR3 sequence (DNA): TGCGCCAGCAGCTTGACGGGGGTTAATCCTGAAGCTTTCTTT. As protein: CASSLTGVNPEAFF. The full variable domain, with the rest looked up from reference TRBV5-1 and TRBJ1-1, is KAGVTQTPRYLIKTRGQQVTLSCSPISGHRSVSWYQQTPGQGLQFLFEYFSETQRNKGNFPGRFSGRQFSNSRSEMNVSTLELGDSALYLCASSLTGVNPEAFFGQGTRLTVV.

V and J are TRBV4-3 and TRBJ2-2; TRBD2 aligns across 10 bases. Germline lookup yields CDR1 LGHNA and CDR2 YSLEER. The CDR3 spans 17 residues. The V segment lost 1 base and the J segment 8 bases; nucleotides outside the gene matches: 10. The CDR3 DNA reads as TGCGCCAGCAGCCAAGTGGGCGGTCTAGCGGGAGTGGGGGAGCTGTTTTTT. It yields the protein CASSQVGGLAGVGELFF.